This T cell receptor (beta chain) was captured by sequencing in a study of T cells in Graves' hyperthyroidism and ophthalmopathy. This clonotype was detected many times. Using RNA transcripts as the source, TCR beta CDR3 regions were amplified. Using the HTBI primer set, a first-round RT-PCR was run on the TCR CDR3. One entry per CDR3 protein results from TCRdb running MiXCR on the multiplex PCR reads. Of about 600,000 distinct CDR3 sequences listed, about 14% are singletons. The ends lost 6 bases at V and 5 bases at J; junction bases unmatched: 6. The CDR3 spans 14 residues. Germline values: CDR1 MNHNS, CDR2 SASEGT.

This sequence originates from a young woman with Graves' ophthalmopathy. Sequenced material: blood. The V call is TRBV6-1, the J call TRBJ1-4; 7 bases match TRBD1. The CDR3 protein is CASRMTGRNEKLFF. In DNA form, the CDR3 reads TGTGCCAGCAGAATGACAGGGAGGAATGAAAAACTGTTTTTT.